These 25 T cell receptor beta chains were sequenced from one sample in a study of OX40 agonist ivuxolimab in advanced cancers. The assay was immunoSEQ multiplex PCR, and TCRdb's table has in-frame clones only and misses some. The table lists roughly 67,000 clones, roughly 88% of them singletons, with around 1.6% in the top ten. The material sequenced was CD4+ or CD8+ T cells sorted from blood, taken in a trial of the OX40 agonist ivuxolimab. Every receptor here comes from an adult with an advanced solid tumor such as melanoma, head and neck, liver or kidney cancer.

This chain uses TRBV28 with TRBJ1-5; 8 nucleotides line up with TRBD1. V lost 2 bases and J lost 2; bases outside the gene matches: 14. CDR1 and CDR2 (germline): MDHEN, SYDVKM. This CDR3 is built from 19 residues. The CDR3 DNA is TGTGCCAGCAGTTTACTTCTCACGACAGGGGCTATCGGCAATCAGCCCCAGCATTTT. Translated: CASSLLLTTGAIGNQPQHF.

The chain recombines TRBV10-3 with TRBJ1-5; weak D call: TRBD1 (5 bases). The V and J ends lost 3 bases and 7 bases respectively, with 13 bases between them. From germline, CDR1 is ENHRY and CDR2 SYGVKD. The CDR3 contains 14 residues. The CDR3 DNA reads TGTGCCATCAGTGAACCCGGGGGGAGGCAGCCCCAGCATTTT. Its protein product is CAISEPGGRQPQHF.

J is TRBJ2-7 and V is TRBV19; D ambiguous. Looked up from germline, CDR1 is LNHDA and CDR2 is SQIVND (reference sequence). The CDR3 is 14 residues long. Trimming took 3 bases from V and 0 from J, leaving 9 bases between them. The DNA for the CDR3 is TGTGCCAGTAGTATGCGGAGTAACTCCTACGAGCAGTACTTC. As protein: CASSMRSNSYEQYF.

The chain combines TRBV9 with TRBJ2-1; D is unclear. Germline CDR1 SGDLS, CDR2 YYNGEE. V dropped 0 bases and J dropped 6 bases, with 10 bases sitting between them. The CDR3 length is 14 residues. This chain's CDR3 is CASSVGGEANEQFF. DNA for the CDR3: TGTGCCAGCAGCGTAGGAGGCGAGGCCAATGAGCAGTTCTTC. Combining the CDR3 with reference TRBV9 and TRBJ2-1 gives the whole variable domain DSGVTQTPKHLITATGQRVTLRCSPRSGDLSVYWYQQSLDQGLQFLIQYYNGEERAKGNILERFSAQQFPDLHSELNLSSLELGDSALYFCASSVGGEANEQFFGPGTRLTVL.

The chain carries TRBV18 and TRBJ1-3; D is ambiguous. Looked up from germline, CDR1 is KGHSH and CDR2 is LQKENI. The V gene lost 6 bases and the J gene lost 0 bases, with 6 bases spanning the gap. This CDR3 contains 13 residues. CDR3 loop: CASSTNSGNTIYF. The CDR3 DNA reads TGTGCCAGCTCCACGAACTCTGGAAACACCATATATTTT.

This clone was detected a few times. The rearrangement joins TRBV9 to TRBJ2-3; no clear D. This CDR3 region has 14 residues. Between the trimmed V and J ends, which lost 1 base and 0 bases, there was a span of 6 bases. Germline CDR1 is SGDLS and CDR2 is YYNGEE. The CDR3 region is CASSVSQSTDTQYF. CDR3 sequence (DNA): TGTGCCAGCAGCGTATCACAGAGCACAGATACGCAGTATTTT.

The V and J genes are TRBV4-1 and TRBJ1-1; D gene uncertain. Trimming removed 1 base from V and 6 bases from J, with 21 bases in between. The CDR3 is 17 amino acids. The germline CDR1 and CDR2 sequences are MGHRA and YSYEKL. CDR3: CASSQGLLGRRFAEAFF. The CDR3, as DNA: TGCGCCAGCAGCCAAGGGCTCTTGGGCAGGCGGTTCGCTGAAGCTTTCTTT.

CDR3 region: CASLSPGTGVEKLFF. As DNA, the CDR3 is TGTGCCAGCCTGTCACCCGGGACAGGGGTTGAAAAACTGTTTTTT. The chain joins TRBV28 to TRBJ1-4, with 10 bases aligning to TRBD1. V dropped 8 bases and J dropped 7; count of bases not matched to a gene: 10. There are 15 residues in the CDR3. Germline V gene data show CDR1 as MDHEN and CDR2 as SYDVKM.

The gene calls are TRBV14 and TRBJ2-5, with 7 positions matching TRBD2. V was pared by 8 bases and J by 7 bases, with 4 bases of the junction left unmatched. The germline V gene has CDR1 SGHDN and CDR2 FVKESK. CDR3 length equals 11 residues. Written as DNA, the CDR3 is TGTGCCAGCCCTGGGAGGGGGACCCAGTACTTC. This sequence encodes CASPGRGTQYF.

The chain employs TRBV27 and TRBJ1-3; a weak D match, TRBD1 (6 bases). The V and J ends lost 4 bases and 4 bases respectively, with 17 bases between them. The germline CDR1 and CDR2 sequences are MNHEY and SMNVEV (reference sequence). The CDR3 spans 16 residues. CDR3 sequence reads: CASSSTMLGAGNTIYF. CDR3 bases: TGTGCCAGCAGTTCGACTATGTTGGGGGCCGGAAACACCATATATTTT.

The chain carries TRBV7-9 and TRBJ2-1, with D possibly called TRBD1 or TRBD2 (6 bases each). This CDR3 contains 14 residues. Trimming removed 5 bases from V and 5 bases from J, with 13 bases in between. Germline assignment: CDR1 SEHNR and CDR2 FQNEAQ (reference sequence). The CDR3 reads CASSLGGHNNEQFF. CDR3 nucleotide sequence: TGTGCCAGCAGCCTCGGGGGCCATAACAATGAGCAGTTCTTC.

The CDR3 loop reads CASSPLGWRGGDTQYF. In nucleotides, the CDR3 is TGTGCCAGCAGCCCCTTGGGCTGGCGGGGGGGAGATACGCAGTATTTT. This sequence joins TRBV7-2 and TRBJ2-3; 9 bases align to TRBD2. The CDR3 covers 16 residues. Germline-derived CDR1 and CDR2 are SGHTA and FQGNSA. Germline trimming cut 5 bases from V and 5 bases from J; bases unmatched to any gene: 11.

CDR3 sequence: CASRGLGSGATYEQYF. In DNA, the CDR3 is TGTGCCAGCAGGGGTCTAGGTAGCGGGGCCACCTACGAGCAGTACTTC. V and J are TRBV27 and TRBJ2-7, with TRBD2 matching 8 bases. The CDR3 contains 16 residues. V was pared by 6 bases and J by 2 bases, with 12 bases of the junction left unmatched. The germline V gene encodes CDR1 MNHEY and CDR2 SMNVEV (reference sequence).

The chain is built from TRBV2 and TRBJ1-1; TRBD1 is a possible D gene (5 bases). Germline V gene data show CDR1 as SNHLY and CDR2 as FYNNEI. CDR3 size: 13 residues. Trimming removed 6 bases at V and 4 bases at J, with 12 bases between. CDR3 DNA sequence: TGTGCCAGCAGGGGGACTATGGGCACTGAAGCTTTCTTT. Amino acids: CASRGTMGTEAFF.

The gene calls are TRBV29-1 and TRBJ1-1, with D possibly being TRBD1 (5 bases). Germline loops: CDR1 SQVTM, CDR2 ANQGSEA. Trimming removed 5 bases from V and 3 bases from J, with 13 bases in between. The CDR3 runs 13 residues. The CDR3 spells CSVRRGRDTEAFF. In DNA, the CDR3 is TGCAGCGTTAGGCGGGGGAGGGACACTGAAGCTTTCTTT.

The rearrangement joins TRBV5-4 to TRBJ2-1; 12 positions agree with TRBD2. Germline lookup yields CDR1 SGHNT and CDR2 YYREEE (reference sequence). The CDR3 covers 16 residues. V dropped 2 bases and J dropped 3; count of bases not matched to a gene: 3. The CDR3 region has the DNA TGTGCCAGCAGCTTCTCACTAGCGGGGGGCTACAATGAGCAGTTCTTC. Protein: CASSFSLAGGYNEQFF.

The gene calls are TRBV27 and TRBJ2-2, with D perhaps TRBD1 or TRBD2 (5 bases each). V was cut by 4 bases and J by 3 bases, with 21 bases left in between. The germline V gene encodes CDR1 MNHEY and CDR2 SMNVEV (reference sequence). The CDR3 runs to 18 residues. CDR3 loop: CASSSQMVGDGHTGELFF. Here the CDR3 DNA reads TGTGCCAGCAGTTCGCAAATGGTCGGGGACGGGCACACCGGGGAGCTGTTTTTT.

The genes are TRBV7-9 and TRBJ1-5, with 7 nucleotides matching TRBD1. Germline V gene data show CDR1 as SEHNR and CDR2 as FQNEAQ (reference sequence). The CDR3 has 15 amino acids. The V gene end was trimmed by 4 bases and the J gene end by 3 bases; junction bases not matched to a gene: 6. CDR3 protein: CASSSQTGFNQPQHF. CDR3 nucleotides: TGTGCCAGCAGCTCCCAGACAGGGTTCAATCAGCCCCAGCATTTT.

The sample holds a few counts of this clone. V and J are TRBV9 and TRBJ2-4, with D maybe TRBD2 (6 bases). Trimming stripped 4 bases from V and 1 base from J, with 9 bases between. The germline V gene encodes CDR1 SGDLS and CDR2 YYNGEE. The CDR3 contains 14 residues. The CDR3 region has the DNA TGTGCCAGCAGCCGCGGAGGGGCCAAAAACATTCAGTACTTC. Encoded protein: CASSRGGAKNIQYF.

The chain couples TRBV6-5 to TRBJ1-5; D gene ambiguous. This CDR3 has 13 amino acids. Trimming stripped 0 bases from V and 7 bases from J, with 7 bases between. Per germline, CDR1 MNHEY and CDR2 SVGAGI. CDR3 amino acids: CASSYSFRQPQHF. The DNA of the CDR3 is TGTGCCAGCAGTTACTCGTTTAGACAGCCCCAGCATTTT.

The genes are TRBV18 and TRBJ1-1; no firm D call. V was pared by 3 bases and J by 8 bases, with 19 bases between. The CDR3 extends over 15 amino acids. CDR1 and CDR2 from the germline V gene are KGHSH and LQKENI. The CDR3 is CASSPPRTDLIEAFF. CDR3 nucleotides: TGTGCCAGCTCACCCCCCAGGACGGATTTAATCGAAGCTTTCTTT.

This clone came up a few times. This CDR3 is CASTGLAGVSYEQYF. The CDR3, as DNA: TGTGCCAGCACCGGACTAGCGGGGGTCTCCTACGAGCAGTACTTC. The rearrangement uses TRBV21-1 and TRBJ2-7; whether TRBD2, the table's D call, matches the DNA was not checked. TRBV21-1 is a recognized pseudogene. This CDR3 has 15 amino acids.

Only one count was recorded for this clone. The CDR3 DNA reads TGTGCCAGCAGCTTAAGTCCCTCAGCGGGAGGTGCCCGGGGTACGCAGTATTTT. It yields the protein CASSLSPSAGGARGTQYF. The chain recombines TRBV7-3 with TRBJ2-3, with 9 bases aligning to TRBD2. Germline trimming cut 1 base from V and 8 bases from J; bases unmatched to any gene: 16. The CDR3 length is 18 residues. Germline CDR1 SGHTA, CDR2 FQGTGA.

This clone came up a few times. The chain is built from TRBV6-5 and TRBJ2-7; D uncertain. The CDR3 is 13 amino acids. In germline, CDR1 is MNHEY, CDR2 SVGAGI. V was shortened by 2 bases and J by 0 bases, with 5 bases between the two germline ends. The chain's CDR3 is CASSYPDSYEQYF. DNA of the CDR3: TGTGCCAGCAGTTACCCTGACTCCTACGAGCAGTACTTC.

The chain uses TRBV5-1 and TRBJ2-7; D is tentatively TRBD1 or TRBD2 (5 bases each). V lost 3 bases, J lost 0 bases, and 13 bases lay in between. The CDR3 is 15 amino acids. Germline CDR1 SGHRS, CDR2 YFSETQ. The chain's CDR3 is CASSSGDGSSYEQYF. The CDR3 DNA reads as TGCGCCAGCAGCTCCGGGGACGGAAGCTCCTACGAGCAGTACTTC.